This T cell receptor (beta chain) was sequenced during a study of T cell repertoires in cytomegalovirus infection. As for the study in general: Epitope selection comprised recently identified HLA-C-restricted CMV epitopes and well-studied HLA-B-restricted CMV epitopes. Public TCR beta signatures provided an indication of both CMV infection and a matching HLA type.

Study observations and caveats: Cumulative frequency (of public TCR beta family members) identified carriers of CMV plus the relevant HLA. In two of eight donors, the top clonotype was HLA-C-restricted CMV-specific.

Germline V gene data show CDR1 as MNHEY and CDR2 as SVGEGT. Between the trimmed V and J ends, which lost 6 bases and 2 bases, there was a span of 20 bases. This CDR3 has 16 residues. There are a few counts of this clonotype. Its antigen is currently unknown. TCRdb processed the reads anew with MiXCR; each CDR3 protein has one entry. The sample records about 400,000 distinct CDR3 sequences, around a third being singletons. This rearrangement joins TRBV6-2 or TRBV6-3 to TRBJ2-7; D is unclear. The origin of this receptor is a human donor in good health (CMV status not recorded). Some clones in this sample may be carry-over from other donors' samples. The specimen was cultured PBMCs, collected from culture after CMV antigen stimulation. The CDR3 here is CASREVVQKNPYEQYV. For the CDR3, the DNA is TGTGCCAGCAGAGAAGTGGTCCAAAAGAATCCCTACGAGCAGTACGTC.